The source of this T cell receptor beta chain is a study of graft-versus-host responses after intestinal transplantation. Study-level results: Among circulating GvH clones, peak levels were associated with early post-transplant declines in HvG clones.

Notes on this clone: Its cognate antigen is unknown.

This CDR3 comprises 14 residues. Germline V lookup: CDR1 SGHTA, CDR2 FQGNSA. V was pared by 5 bases and J by 1 base, with 12 bases between. This table comes from immunoSEQ multiplex PCR, and its TCRdb copy is limited to in-frame clones, with some not included. The data show fewer than 90,000 clones, 94% seen once. The chain employs TRBV7-2 and TRBJ2-7; tentative D call: TRBD1 (6 bases). The receptor comes from a human donor who was the organ donor for an intestinal transplant. This sample comprised unstimulated CD4+ T cells sorted from spleen or lymph node cells, obtained before transplant. CDR3 coding DNA: TGTGCCAGCAGCATAATACAGGGATCCTACGAGCAGTACTTC. This encodes CASSIIQGSYEQYF.